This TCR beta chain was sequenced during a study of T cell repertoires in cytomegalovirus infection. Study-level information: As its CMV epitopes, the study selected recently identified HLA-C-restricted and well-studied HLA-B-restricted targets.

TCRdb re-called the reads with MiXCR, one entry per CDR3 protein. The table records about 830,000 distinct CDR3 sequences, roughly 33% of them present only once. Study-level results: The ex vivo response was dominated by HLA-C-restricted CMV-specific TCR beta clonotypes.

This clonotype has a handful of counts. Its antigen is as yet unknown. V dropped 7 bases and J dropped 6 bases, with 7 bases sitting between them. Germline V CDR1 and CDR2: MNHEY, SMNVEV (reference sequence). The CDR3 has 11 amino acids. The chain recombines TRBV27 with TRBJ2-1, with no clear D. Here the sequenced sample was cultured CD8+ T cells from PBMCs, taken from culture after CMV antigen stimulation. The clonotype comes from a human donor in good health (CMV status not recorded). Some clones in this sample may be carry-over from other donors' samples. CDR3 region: CASIVSNEQFF. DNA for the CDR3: TGTGCCAGCATAGTCTCCAATGAGCAGTTCTTC.